This T cell receptor beta chain derives from a study of blood T cell repertoires in COVID-19. Seattle cases were enrolled at active infection and followed longitudinally. V lost 4 bases and J 5 bases, leaving 26 bases between the germline ends. This CDR3 contains 18 residues. Germline V gene lookup returns CDR1 MNHNS and CDR2 SASEGT. Study processing details: Amplification with reference gene primers provided the estimates of nucleated cell counts. This table comes from immunoSEQ multiplex PCR, and its TCRdb copy is limited to in-frame clones, with some not included. Clonal size and the V and J genes are those of that table, whereas D and trimming came from the DNA. The data contain approximately 58,000 clones, more than 80% of them singletons.

The gene calls are TRBV6-1 and TRBJ1-2; no reliable D call. The source material was peripheral blood. This TCR came from a man between 60 and 70 years old with COVID-19, enrolled during active disease. The CDR3 is CASSGTNLDTGSPYGYTF. CDR3 DNA sequence: TGTGCCAGCAGTGGGACTAACTTAGACACCGGTTCGCCTTATGGCTACACCTTC.